This T cell receptor (beta chain) was recorded in a study of CD8 T cells in Susac syndrome. This CDR3 is built from 14 residues. CDR1 and CDR2 from the germline V gene are SGHAT and FQDESV (reference sequence). V lost 2 bases to trimming and J lost 5 bases; unmatched junction nucleotides: 3. Patients with stable or active relapsing-remitting disease, all of them treatment-naive, made up the multiple sclerosis controls. This clonotype was observed once. Random hexamers were used to reverse transcribe the RNA input (about 0.5 to 1 ug). immunoSEQ multiplex PCR amplified TCR beta CDR3 across 54 Vbeta, 13 Jbeta. A single record per CDR3 protein comes from TCRdb applying MiXCR to the immunoSEQ multiplex PCR reads. The table lists a few hundred thousand distinct CDR3 sequences, nearly 97% of them singletons.

The source is a human donor with multiple sclerosis. The material sequenced was CD4+ T cells from PBMCs. The rearrangement joins TRBV11-1 to TRBJ2-1; TRBD2 aligns across 7 bases. The CDR3 nucleotides are TGTGCCAGCAGCTTAAGGGAGGGTCACAATGAGCAGTTCTTC. Its translation is CASSLREGHNEQFF.